The clone carrying this T cell receptor beta chain was detected ten times or more. Germline CDR1 reads LGHNA; CDR2 reads YNFKEQ. Trimming took 1 base from V and 4 from J, leaving 16 bases between them. CDR3 length equals 16 residues. With 500 ng total RNA as template and a constant-region primer, TCR beta cDNA was made. Slightly modified ARM-PCR served as the procedure for the TCR beta libraries. These libraries came from three rounds of nested multiplex PCR. Both of the initial two PCR rounds ran for approximately 11 cycles and employed TRBV1-TRBV30 forward primers alongside a C-beta reverse primer. TCRdb reprocessed the multiplex PCR reads via MiXCR and lists one record per CDR3 protein. The data contain tens of thousands of distinct CDR3 sequences, over 60% of them seen just once; the ten biggest clones take up 40%. Unsorted bulk tissue of roughly 19-30 mg yielded co-extracted RNA and DNA. The sample comes from a study of tumor-infiltrating lymphocytes in primary liver carcinoma. Study at large: Donors had hepatocellular carcinoma or combined HCC and intrahepatic cholangiocarcinoma. Stage T1-T3 N0M0 and a size of roughly 4 to 10 cm characterized the tumors.

Specimen: liver tumor tissue from sampling region 4. Noted subset: tumor region T4, right-lateral pole. The J gene is TRBJ1-2, the V gene TRBV4-2; maybe TRBD1 (6 bases). This receptor was taken from a man aged 35 to 55 with primary liver carcinoma and hepatitis B virus infection. DNA of the CDR3: TGTGCCAGCAGCCAAGGTCGACAGGAGGGGTTCTATGGCTACACCTTC. This translates into CASSQGRQEGFYGYTF.